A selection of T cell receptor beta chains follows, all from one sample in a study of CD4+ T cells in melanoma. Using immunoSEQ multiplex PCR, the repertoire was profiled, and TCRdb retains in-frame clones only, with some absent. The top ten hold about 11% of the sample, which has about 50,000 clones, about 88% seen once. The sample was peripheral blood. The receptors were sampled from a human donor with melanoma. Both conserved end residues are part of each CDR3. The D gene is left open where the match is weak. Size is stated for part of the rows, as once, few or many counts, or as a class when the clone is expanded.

DNA: TGTGCCAGTCGACAGCGGATTAGCAATCAGCCCCAGCATTTT
CDR3: CASRQRISNQPQHF
size: .
J: TRBJ1-5
V: TRBV2
D: .

DNA: TGTGCCACCAGCAGAGAGGGTGGTAGTACCTACGAGCAGTACTTC
CDR3: CATSREGGSTYEQYF
size: once
J: TRBJ2-7
V: TRBV15
D: .

DNA: TGTGCCAGCAGCTTAGGAGGCGGGGACAGGGGAAAATACGAGCAGTACTTC
CDR3: CASSLGGGDRGKYEQYF
size: .
J: TRBJ2-7
V: TRBV7-9
D: TRBD1

DNA: TGTGCCAGCTCACCACAGGGGCCAGGGACCGGGGAGCTGTTTTTT
CDR3: CASSPQGPGTGELFF
size: .
J: TRBJ2-2
V: TRBV18
D: .

DNA: TGTGCCAGCAGCCGACCGGGACAGTGGATGTACCAAACGCAGTATTTT
CDR3: CASSRPGQWMYQTQYF
size: .
J: TRBJ2-3
V: TRBV14
D: TRBD1

DNA: TGTGCCAGTAGTACAGGGGGTCTGGGGGAGGAGCAGTTCTTC
CDR3: CASSTGGLGEEQFF
size: once
J: TRBJ2-1
V: TRBV19
D: TRBD1

DNA: TGTGCCAGCAGCTTAGGGCAGGGTGAATACACTGAAGCTTTCTTT
CDR3: CASSLGQGEYTEAFF
size: few
J: TRBJ1-1
V: TRBV13
D: .

DNA: TGTGCCAGCAGCCCCTGGGTCGGGGCTGGGAATTCACCCCTCCACTTT
CDR3: CASSPWVGAGNSPLHF
size: .
J: TRBJ1-6
V: TRBV7-9
D: .

DNA: TGTGCCAGCAGCTTGGCGGAGGGGACAGTCTGGCACGAGCAGTACTTC
CDR3: CASSLAEGTVWHEQYF
size: .
J: TRBJ2-7
V: TRBV5-6
D: .

DNA: TGTGCCAGCAGCTTGGTGATCGGGAGCTCCACAGATACGCAGTATTTT
CDR3: CASSLVIGSSTDTQYF
size: .
J: TRBJ2-3
V: TRBV5-6
D: .

DNA: TGTGCCAGCAGCACCCAGACCGGAACCTACGAGCAGTACTTC
CDR3: CASSTQTGTYEQYF
size: .
J: TRBJ2-7
V: TRBV11-2
D: .

DNA: TGTGCCAGTCGCAGTTTACGCCTTAACTATGGCTACACCTTC
CDR3: CASRSLRLNYGYTF
size: .
J: TRBJ1-2
V: TRBV19
D: .

DNA: TGTGCCAGCAGCCTGCCGGGACTGACCGCCTACAATGAGCAGTTCTTC
CDR3: CASSLPGLTAYNEQFF
size: .
J: TRBJ2-1
V: TRBV5-4
D: .

DNA: TGTGCCAGCAGTGGATACATTGAGCACACTGAAGCTTTCTTT
CDR3: CASSGYIEHTEAFF
size: .
J: TRBJ1-1
V: TRBV6-1
D: .

DNA: TGTGCCAGCAGTGCGGGGGGAGGCTATGGCTACACCTTC
CDR3: CASSAGGGYGYTF
size: once
J: TRBJ1-2
V: TRBV27
D: .

DNA: TGTGCCAGCAGTTTATCGCGGAGGGTGTTCTCCTACAATGAGCAGTTCTTC
CDR3: CASSLSRRVFSYNEQFF
size: .
J: TRBJ2-1
V: TRBV27
D: .

DNA: TGTGCCAGCAGCCGGGACGGGGAGACCTACGAGCAGTACTTC
CDR3: CASSRDGETYEQYF
size: .
J: TRBJ2-7
V: TRBV6-5
D: .

DNA: TGTGCCAGTAGTGAACAGGGGGCTCGAGAGCAGTACTTC
CDR3: CASSEQGAREQYF
size: .
J: TRBJ2-7
V: TRBV19
D: TRBD1

DNA: TGTGCCAGCAGCCGGGACAGGGCCGCCGAGCAGTACTTC
CDR3: CASSRDRAAEQYF
size: once
J: TRBJ2-7
V: TRBV11-2
D: TRBD1

DNA: TGTGCCAGCAGTGAAGACTGGGGGAATCAGCCCCAGCATTTT
CDR3: CASSEDWGNQPQHF
size: .
J: TRBJ1-5
V: TRBV6-1
D: .

DNA: TGTGCCATCAGTGAGATGGGACCTTCGAATGAAAAACTGTTTTTT
CDR3: CAISEMGPSNEKLFF
size: .
J: TRBJ1-4
V: TRBV10-3
D: .

DNA: TGTGCCAGCAGTTACGCGTTGAACAGCCTCTCCGGGGAGCTGTTTTTT
CDR3: CASSYALNSLSGELFF
size: .
J: TRBJ2-2
V: TRBV6-5
D: .

DNA: TGTGCCAGCAGTGATTTTGTCCCAATGAACACTGAAGCTTTCTTT
CDR3: CASSDFVPMNTEAFF
size: .
J: TRBJ1-1
V: TRBV6-1
D: .

DNA: TGTGCCAGCAGTCCCGGGACTAGCGGGGATTACGAGCAGTACTTC
CDR3: CASSPGTSGDYEQYF
size: .
J: TRBJ2-7
V: TRBV28
D: TRBD2

DNA: TGCGCCAGCAGCTCCATGGAGGGGGGCGAGCAGTACTTC
CDR3: CASSSMEGGEQYF
size: few
J: TRBJ2-7
V: TRBV5-1
D: .

DNA: TGTGCCAGCTCCCTTCACAGACAGTTCGGGGACACTGAAGCTTTCTTT
CDR3: CASSLHRQFGDTEAFF
size: once
J: TRBJ1-1
V: TRBV7-8
D: .

DNA: TGTGCCAGCAGCTTATCGTCCAGGGGAGATGGCTACACCTTC
CDR3: CASSLSSRGDGYTF
size: .
J: TRBJ1-2
V: TRBV7-2
D: .

DNA: TGCGCCAGCAGCTTGACTAGCGGGGGCACTCTGAGCACAGATACGCAGTATTTT
CDR3: CASSLTSGGTLSTDTQYF
size: .
J: TRBJ2-3
V: TRBV5-1
D: TRBD2

DNA: TGTGCCAGCACCCCGGGGGGGAGGCAAGAGACCCAGTACTTC
CDR3: CASTPGGRQETQYF
size: .
J: TRBJ2-5
V: TRBV7-2
D: TRBD2

DNA: TGTGCCAGCAGCTTAGATGCAGAGTCTAACTATGGCTACACCTTC
CDR3: CASSLDAESNYGYTF
size: .
J: TRBJ1-2
V: TRBV7-2
D: .

DNA: TGTGCCAGCAGCCCCTACCGAGAGCGACAGGGGACCGGGGAGCTGTTTTTT
CDR3: CASSPYRERQGTGELFF
size: .
J: TRBJ2-2
V: TRBV5-4
D: TRBD1

DNA: TGTGCCAGCGGCTTGGGTGGGGGTCATGAAAAACTGTTTTTT
CDR3: CASGLGGGHEKLFF
size: .
J: TRBJ1-4
V: TRBV2
D: .

DNA: TGTGCCAGCAGCCAAGACGAACAGGTGGTAATGCCCCAGCATTTT
CDR3: CASSQDEQVVMPQHF
size: .
J: TRBJ1-5
V: TRBV4-2
D: .

DNA: TGTGCCAGCAGCCCGGGACAGGGGCTCGTTCCTGGAAACACCATATATTTT
CDR3: CASSPGQGLVPGNTIYF
size: once
J: TRBJ1-3
V: TRBV7-6
D: TRBD1

DNA: TGTGCCAGCAGTCTACTACAGGGGGAGAATGAGCAGTTCTTC
CDR3: CASSLLQGENEQFF
size: .
J: TRBJ2-1
V: TRBV28
D: TRBD1

DNA: TGTGCCAGCAGTGGCAGGGGGGGATACACCGGGGAGCTGTTTTTT
CDR3: CASSGRGGYTGELFF
size: .
J: TRBJ2-2
V: TRBV2
D: .

DNA: TGTGCCAGCAGCTTAGAGATAGGGGCAAACTATGGCTACACCTTC
CDR3: CASSLEIGANYGYTF
size: .
J: TRBJ1-2
V: TRBV7-9
D: .